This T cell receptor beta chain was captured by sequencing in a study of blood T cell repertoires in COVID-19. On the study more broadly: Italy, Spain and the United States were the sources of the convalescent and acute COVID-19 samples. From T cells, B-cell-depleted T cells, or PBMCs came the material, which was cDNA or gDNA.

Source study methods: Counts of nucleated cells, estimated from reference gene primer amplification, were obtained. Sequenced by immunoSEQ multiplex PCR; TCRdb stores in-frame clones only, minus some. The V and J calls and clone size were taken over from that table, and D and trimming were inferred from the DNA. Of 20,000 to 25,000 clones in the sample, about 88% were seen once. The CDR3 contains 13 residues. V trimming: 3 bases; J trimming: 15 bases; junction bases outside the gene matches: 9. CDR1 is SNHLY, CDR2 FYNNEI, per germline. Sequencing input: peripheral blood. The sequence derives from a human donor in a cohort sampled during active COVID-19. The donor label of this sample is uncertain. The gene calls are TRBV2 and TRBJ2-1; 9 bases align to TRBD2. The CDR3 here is CASSEGGRGFLFF. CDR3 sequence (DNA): TGTGCCAGCAGTGAGGGCGGGAGGGGGTTTCTGTTCTTC.